The 27 T cell receptor beta chains in this list originate from one sample, sequenced in a study of T cell responses to AZD1222 COVID-19 vaccine. This table comes from immunoSEQ multiplex PCR, and its TCRdb copy is limited to in-frame clones, with some not included. The sample contains tens of thousands of clones, about nine tenths of which appear only once. The sequencing used peripheral blood, collected 28 days after the second AZD1222 dose. The source is an adult who received the AZD1222 COVID-19 vaccine.

The rearrangement links TRBV11-1 to TRBJ2-1, with D hard to call. Looked up from germline, CDR1 is SGHAT and CDR2 is FQDESV (reference sequence). The CDR3 spans 12 residues. V was cut by 1 base and J by 7 bases, with 5 bases left in between. In DNA, the CDR3 is TGTGCCAGCAGCTTAGGTTTGAATGAGCAGTTCTTC. Translated: CASSLGLNEQFF.

This clone was seen just once. The rearrangement uses TRBV5-6 and TRBJ1-2; tentative D call: TRBD1 (6 bases). The CDR3 covers 14 residues. Germline CDR1 and CDR2: SGHDT and YYEEEE. The V end was cut by 3 bases, the J end by 2 bases, with 11 bases between. The chain's CDR3 is CASSSLDRNYGYTF. The CDR3, as DNA: TGTGCCAGCAGCTCCCTCGACAGGAACTATGGCTACACCTTC. The entire variable domain, with the rest obtained from reference TRBV5-6 and TRBJ1-2, is as follows: DAGVTQSPTHLIKTRGQQVTLRCSPKSGHDTVSWYQQALGQGPQFIFQYYEEEERQRGNFPDRFSGHQFPNYSSELNVNALLLGDSALYLCASSSLDRNYGYTFGSGTRLTVV.

This chain uses TRBV11-2 with TRBJ2-5, with a tentative D call TRBD2 (6 bases). V was trimmed by 0 bases and J by 2 bases, leaving 13 bases between them. Germline lookup yields CDR1 SGHAT and CDR2 FQNNGV. The CDR3 spans 16 residues. The chain's CDR3 is CASSLELLAVQETQYF. The CDR3 DNA follows: TGTGCCAGCAGCTTAGAGTTGTTAGCGGTGCAAGAGACCCAGTACTTC.

This CDR3 is CASSLYPPSNGGNQPQHF. CDR3 DNA sequence: TGTGCCAGCAGCTTATATCCCCCCTCAAACGGAGGCAATCAGCCCCAGCATTTT. This chain uses TRBV11-2 with TRBJ1-5, with no clear D. The CDR3 extends over 18 amino acids. Trimming took 2 bases from V and 2 from J, leaving 19 bases between them. Per the germline V gene, CDR1 is SGHAT and CDR2 is FQNNGV.

The gene calls are TRBV18 and TRBJ2-5; D remains ambiguous. The CDR3 loop spans 11 amino acids. Germline values: CDR1 KGHSH, CDR2 LQKENI. The ends were cut back, 5 bases at V and 1 base at J, with 2 bases in the middle. CDR3: CASSSQETQYF. The CDR3 bases are TGTGCCAGCTCATCCCAAGAGACCCAGTACTTC. The whole variable domain, filled in from reference TRBV18 and TRBJ2-5, reads NAGVMQNPRHLVRRRGQEARLRCSPMKGHSHVYWYRQLPEEGLKFMVYLQKENIIDESGMPKERFSAEFPKEGPSILRIQQVVRGDSAAYFCASSSQETQYFGPGTRLLVL.

J is TRBJ2-1 and V is TRBV9, with TRBD2 matching over 11 bases. The germline CDR1 and CDR2 sequences are SGDLS and YYNGEE. V lost 0 bases to trimming and J lost 7 bases; unmatched junction nucleotides: 6. The CDR3 length is 16 residues. CDR3: CASSVDPLAGGNEQFF. The CDR3 region has the DNA TGTGCCAGCAGCGTAGACCCCCTAGCGGGGGGAAATGAGCAGTTCTTC.

The V and J genes are TRBV27 and TRBJ1-2, with D possibly TRBD1 on 5 matching bases. The ends were cut back, 5 bases at V and 4 bases at J, with 14 bases in the middle. CDR1 is MNHEY and CDR2 is SMNVEV in the germline V gene (reference sequence). The CDR3 loop spans 14 amino acids. CDR3 DNA sequence: TGTGCCAGCAGTCCCGGGACGGGACTCTATGGCTACACCTTC. Amino acid sequence: CASSPGTGLYGYTF.

The chain couples TRBV9 to TRBJ1-6; tentative D call: TRBD1 (6 bases). With 2 bases removed from V and 5 bases from J, the gap between germline ends came to 11 bases. This CDR3 has 15 amino acids. The germline gives CDR1 SGDLS, CDR2 YYNGEE. CDR3 in amino acids: CASSVAGADNSPLHF. CDR3 bases: TGTGCCAGCAGCGTTGCGGGGGCGGATAATTCACCCCTCCACTTT. The variable domain in full, with the rest retrieved from reference TRBV9 and TRBJ1-6, is DSGVTQTPKHLITATGQRVTLRCSPRSGDLSVYWYQQSLDQGLQFLIQYYNGEERAKGNILERFSAQQFPDLHSELNLSSLELGDSALYFCASSVAGADNSPLHFGNGTRLTVT.

This clone showed up just a few times. The rearrangement joins TRBV18 to TRBJ1-1, with a tentative D call TRBD1 (6 bases). Trimming took 11 bases from V and 3 from J, leaving 19 bases between them. Germline V gives CDR1 KGHSH, CDR2 LQKENI. The CDR3 consists of 14 residues. Here the CDR3 reads CAAQAGEQDTEAFF. CDR3 nucleotide sequence: TGTGCCGCCCAAGCAGGGGAACAGGACACTGAAGCTTTCTTT.

The chain is built from TRBV19 and TRBJ2-7; D might be TRBD2 (6 bases). Germline V gives CDR1 LNHDA, CDR2 SQIVND (reference sequence). This CDR3 is built from 13 residues. Trimming cost V 1 base and J 6 bases, with 10 bases left between them. CDR3 in DNA: TGTGCCAGTAGTATAGGCGGAGGGGTCGAGCAGTACTTC. Its protein product is CASSIGGGVEQYF.

CDR3 sequence (DNA): TGTGCCAGCAGTTTATTCCCCAACCCGGGGCAGTACTTC. Residues: CASSLFPNPGQYF. This chain uses TRBV12-3 or TRBV12-4 with TRBJ2-7; D not certain. This CDR3 is 13 amino acids long. V was pared by 2 bases and J by 9 bases, with 14 bases between.

The V and J genes are TRBV12-5 and TRBJ1-5; unclear D gene. This CDR3 contains 13 residues. Between the trimmed V and J ends, which lost 2 bases and 0 bases, there was a span of 2 bases. The germline CDR1 and CDR2 sequences are LGHNT and FRNRAP. The chain's CDR3 is CASGLLSNQPQHF. CDR3 nucleotides: TGTGCTAGTGGTTTGCTTAGCAATCAGCCCCAGCATTTT.

This sequence joins TRBV25-1 and TRBJ1-1; 7 nucleotides match TRBD1. CDR1 MGHDK and CDR2 SYGVNS come from the germline V gene. The CDR3 has 18 residues. The trim removed 1 base at V and 4 bases at J, leaving 15 bases unmatched. The CDR3 nucleotides read TGTGCCAGCAGTGAATCCAAGGGACAGAGCGAAATAGGCACTGAAGCTTTCTTT. Amino acid sequence: CASSESKGQSEIGTEAFF.

This chain connects TRBV5-6 to TRBJ1-1; D remains unclear. V lost 3 bases, J lost 0 bases, and 3 bases lay in between. Germline values: CDR1 SGHDT, CDR2 YYEEEE. The CDR3 totals 12 residues. The CDR3 loop is CASSWMNTEAFF. For the CDR3, the DNA is TGTGCCAGCAGCTGGATGAACACTGAAGCTTTCTTT.

J is TRBJ1-2 and V is TRBV7-9; D gene uncertain. The CDR3 totals 14 residues. Deletions cut 4 bases from V and 0 bases from J, with 9 bases between. Per germline, CDR1 SEHNR and CDR2 FQNEAQ (reference sequence). CDR3 bases: TGTGCCAGCAGCTCGACGGTTGCTAACTATGGCTACACCTTC. Protein: CASSSTVANYGYTF.

The chain links TRBV20-1 to TRBJ2-7; D gene uncertain. This CDR3 is 10 amino acids long. Deletions cut 5 bases from V and 7 bases from J, with 9 bases between. Germline assignment: CDR1 DFQATT and CDR2 SNEGSKA (reference sequence). This chain's CDR3 is CSAEDLEQYF. The CDR3 DNA reads as TGCAGTGCTGAAGACTTGGAGCAGTACTTC.

This clone was seen only a few times. The chain uses TRBV2 and TRBJ2-1, with D unresolved. The germline V gene has CDR1 SNHLY and CDR2 FYNNEI. The CDR3 is 13 amino acids. V was clipped by 5 bases and J by 7 bases, with 12 bases between them. The CDR3 DNA sequence: TGTGCCAGCAGTTTGGACCCTTGGAATGAGCAGTTCTTC. This translates into CASSLDPWNEQFF.

The chain employs TRBV3-1 (or the pseudogene TRBV3-2) and TRBJ2-7; unclear D gene. The length of the CDR3 is 13 residues. From germline, CDR1 is LGHDT and CDR2 YNNKEL (reference sequence). V was trimmed by 2 bases and J by 1 base, leaving 6 bases between them. CDR3 bases: TGTGCCAGCAGCCAATTAAGTTCCTACGAGCAGTACTTC. This codes for CASSQLSSYEQYF.

This clone showed up just once. The rearrangement links TRBV19 to TRBJ1-5, with D possibly TRBD1 on 6 matching bases. Trimming cost V 10 bases and J 7 bases, with 17 bases left between them. The CDR3 extends over 13 amino acids. Germline loops: CDR1 LNHDA, CDR2 SQIVND (reference sequence). CDR3 amino acids: CATAEGVRQPQHF. CDR3 in DNA: TGTGCCACCGCGGAGGGGGTGCGACAGCCCCAGCATTTT.

The chain links TRBV11-3 to TRBJ2-3, with 7 bases matching TRBD2. CDR1 and CDR2 (germline): SGHNT, YENEEA. V was pared by 1 base and J by 0 bases, with 1 base of the junction left unmatched. The CDR3 consists of 15 residues. CDR3 residues: CASSLGGSSTDTQYF. CDR3 DNA: TGTGCCAGCAGCTTAGGCGGGAGTAGCACAGATACGCAGTATTTT.

The chain is built from TRBV19 and TRBJ1-1; tentatively, D is TRBD1 (6 bases). Trimming shortened V by 7 bases and J by 0 bases, and 12 bases separated the two germline ends. CDR1 is LNHDA and CDR2 is SQIVND in the germline V gene (reference sequence). This CDR3 has 14 residues. DNA for the CDR3: TGTGCCAGTAAAATTACAGGGCTGAACACTGAAGCTTTCTTT. This encodes CASKITGLNTEAFF.

The rearrangement uses TRBV9 and TRBJ2-3, with D unresolved. The length of the CDR3 is 14 residues. The V gene lost 0 bases and the J gene lost 4 bases, with 9 bases spanning the gap. Germline V gene data show CDR1 as SGDLS and CDR2 as YYNGEE. CDR3 residues: CASSVGKDADTQYF. In DNA form, the CDR3 reads TGTGCCAGCAGCGTAGGGAAAGATGCAGATACGCAGTATTTT.

This chain links TRBV24-1 with TRBJ2-1; D gene uncertain. There are 15 residues in the CDR3. Trimming removed 3 bases at V and 2 bases at J, with 10 bases between. Germline assignment: CDR1 KGHDR and CDR2 SFDVKD. This CDR3 is CATSDESSPYNEQFF. DNA of the CDR3: TGTGCCACCAGTGATGAAAGCTCCCCCTACAATGAGCAGTTCTTC.

The chain is built from TRBV7-2 and TRBJ1-1; D is possibly TRBD1 (6 bases). Germline-derived CDR1 and CDR2 are SGHTA and FQGNSA. Between the trimmed V and J ends, which lost 5 bases and 3 bases, there was a span of 13 bases. The CDR3 is 14 amino acids. The CDR3 region has the DNA TGTGCCAGCAGCCTATACAGGGCGGACACTGAAGCTTTCTTT. This encodes CASSLYRADTEAFF.

V gene TRBV19 combines with J gene TRBJ1-5; 7 bases fit TRBD1. V dropped 10 bases and J dropped 7; count of bases not matched to a gene: 13. The CDR3 consists of 14 residues. Germline values: CDR1 LNHDA, CDR2 SQIVND (reference sequence). The CDR3 DNA follows: TGTGCCACCAGCCCCGACAGGGTCGGGCAGCCCCAGCATTTT. It is translated as CATSPDRVGQPQHF. Variable domain in full (rest from reference TRBV19 and TRBJ1-5): DGGITQSPKYLFRKEGQNVTLSCEQNLNHDAMYWYRQDPGQGLRLIYYSQIVNDFQKGDIAEGYSVSREKKESFPLTVTSAQKNPTAFYLCATSPDRVGQPQHFGDGTRLSIL.

V gene TRBV15 combines with J gene TRBJ1-3, with D perhaps matching TRBD1 (5 bases). V lost 4 bases to trimming and J lost 3 bases, with 13 bases between them. The germline CDR1 and CDR2 sequences are LNHNV and YYDKDF (reference sequence). This CDR3 comprises 15 residues. The CDR3 DNA follows: TGTGCCACCAGCATCTCCGCCGGGGGTGGAAACACCATATATTTT. Translated, it gives CATSISAGGGNTIYF.

V and J are TRBV6-5 and TRBJ1-1, with a tentative D call TRBD1 (6 bases). Between the trimmed V and J ends, which lost 6 bases and 5 bases, there was a span of 7 bases. Germline V gene lookup returns CDR1 MNHEY and CDR2 SVGAGI. CDR3 length: 11 amino acids. CDR3 protein: CASRTGTEAFF. The CDR3 DNA is TGTGCCAGCAGAACAGGGACTGAAGCTTTCTTT.